This TCR beta chain emerged from a study of CD8 T cells in ankylosing spondylitis. Broader study findings: Seemingly characteristic of ankylosing spondylitis blood was a TCR beta motif consisting of several highly homologous variants. Reactive arthritis synovial fluid and blood were previously reported to contain some motif variants. Disease-linked clones were reportedly significantly enriched in matched ankylosing spondylitis synovial fluid.

TCRdb re-derived calls from the 5' RACE reads in MiXCR, one entry per CDR3 protein. The table records hundreds of thousands of distinct CDR3 sequences, around 8% of them present only once. This clonotype was observed at least ten times. The antigen is not known. Deletions cut 6 bases from V and 1 base from J, with 9 bases between. Germline V gene lookup returns CDR1 MDHEN and CDR2 SYDVKM. The CDR3 totals 14 residues. This chain connects TRBV28 to TRBJ1-4; no reliable D call. The sequenced sample was blood, either unsorted or a sorted T cell fraction (not recorded which). The sequence derives from a female donor with ankylosing spondylitis or in good health (not recorded which). Here the CDR3 DNA reads TGTGCCAGCAGCTACAGATTAACTAATGAAAAACTGTTTTTT. It specifies CASSYRLTNEKLFF. The variable domain in full, completed from reference TRBV28 and TRBJ1-4, reads DVKVTQSSRYLVKRTGEKVFLECVQDMDHENMFWYRQDPGLGLRLIYFSYDVKMKEKGDIPEGYSVSREKKERFSLILESASTNQTSMYLCASSYRLTNEKLFFGSGTQLSVL.